This T cell receptor (beta chain) derives from a study of OX40 agonist ivuxolimab in advanced cancers. Study details: Having had anti-PD-1, anti-PD-L1 or anti-CTLA-4 therapy before was allowed, and 40% to 45% had some.

Exclusion applied to patients with autoimmune disease history or systemic immunosuppression. Collection of blood occurred at baseline, at cycle 4 day 1, and at cycle 7 day 1. Germline-derived CDR1 and CDR2 are MNHEY and SVGAGI. The CDR3 covers 13 residues. Trimming shortened V by 0 bases and J by 4 bases, and 6 bases separated the two germline ends. Sequenced by immunoSEQ multiplex PCR; TCRdb stores in-frame clones only, minus some. The repertoire includes about 81,000 clones, roughly 91% of them detected once, and around 0.45% sits in the top ten. The chain joins TRBV6-5 to TRBJ1-1; D is unresolved. This clonotype was obtained from an adult with an advanced solid tumor such as melanoma, head and neck, liver or kidney cancer. Source: CD4+ or CD8+ T cells sorted from blood, taken in a trial of the OX40 agonist ivuxolimab. The CDR3 sequence is CASSYSTSTEAFF. The CDR3 coding sequence is TGTGCCAGCAGTTACTCGACTAGCACTGAAGCTTTCTTT.